These 21 T cell receptor beta chains were sequenced from one sample in a study of T cells in Graves' hyperthyroidism and ophthalmopathy. TCR beta CDR3 regions were amplified from RNA. The HTBI primer set was used in a first-round RT-PCR of the TCR CDR3. TCRdb reprocessed the multiplex PCR reads via MiXCR and lists one record per CDR3 protein. Found here are around 100,000 distinct CDR3 sequences, over 45% of them singletons; the top ten hold approximately 30%. Sequencing used blood. These receptors originate from a man aged 35-49 years with Graves' hyperthyroidism.

This clonotype was observed a few times. The V call is TRBV27, the J call TRBJ1-3; D uncertain. Germline CDR1 and CDR2: MNHEY and SMNVEV (reference sequence). Trimming took off 6 bases at V and 4 bases at J, with 13 bases between the two ends. This CDR3 region has 14 residues. The CDR3 DNA sequence: TGTGCCAGCAGCCTGAGCTCACTGGGAAACACCATATATTTT. Translation: CASSLSSLGNTIYF.

The chain carries TRBV11-2 and TRBJ2-3; 9 nucleotides align to TRBD2. Unmatched junction bases numbered 8, after V lost 5 bases and J lost 2 bases. This CDR3 is built from 16 residues. The germline gives CDR1 SGHAT, CDR2 FQNNGV. DNA of the CDR3: TGTGCCAGCAGCGCAGACGGGACTAGCCTCACAGATACGCAGTATTTT. Amino acids: CASSADGTSLTDTQYF.

A remark on this clonotype: Being one base from a much bigger clone, this may be a read error. The chain joins TRBV28 to TRBJ2-7; weak D call: TRBD2 (7 bases). This CDR3 spans 14 amino acids. The V gene's germline CDR1 is MDHEN and CDR2 SYDVKM. CDR3 loop: CAGSMGGGRYEQYF. CDR3 in DNA: TGTGCCGGCAGTATGGGCGGGGGCCGCTACGAGCAGTACTTC.

This sequence joins TRBV25-1 and TRBJ1-5; no clear D. The V gene lost 3 bases and the J gene lost 0 bases, with 15 bases spanning the gap. The CDR3 runs to 17 residues. CDR1 MGHDK and CDR2 SYGVNS come from the germline V gene. The chain's CDR3 is CASSDHDSTYSNQPQHF. Here the CDR3 DNA reads TGTGCCAGCAGTGATCACGATAGCACATATAGCAATCAGCCCCAGCATTTT.

A note on this clonotype: A much larger clonotype is one base distant, so this may be a read error. V gene TRBV5-5 combines with J gene TRBJ1-1; no clear D gene. Germline CDR1 is SGHKS and CDR2 is YYEKEE (reference sequence). The CDR3 has 12 amino acids. The CDR3 sequence is CASSSLNTGAFF. CDR3 coding DNA: TGTGCCAGCAGTTCCTTGAACACTGGAGCTTTCTTT.

The V gene is TRBV19, the J gene TRBJ2-7; 12 positions match TRBD1. In germline, CDR1 is LNHDA, CDR2 SQIVND (reference sequence). This CDR3 has 17 residues. The V and J ends lost 2 bases and 3 bases, in that order; junction bases with no gene match: 8. CDR3 sequence (DNA): TGTGCCAGTAGTATATCGGGACAGGGGGCCTACCACTACGAGCAGTACTTC. Translation gives CASSISGQGAYHYEQYF.

The sample holds many counts of this clonotype. This chain connects TRBV10-3 to TRBJ2-2; TRBD1 matches at 8 bases. Looked up from germline, CDR1 is ENHRY and CDR2 is SYGVKD. With 5 bases clipped from V and 1 base from J, the junction kept 6 bases outside the gene matches. The CDR3 has 16 amino acids. The CDR3 region is CAISFTGTGNTGELFF. The CDR3 DNA follows: TGTGCCATCAGTTTTACCGGGACAGGGAACACCGGGGAGCTGTTTTTT.

This clonotype was recorded many times. J is TRBJ2-3 and V is TRBV7-2; D may be TRBD1 (6 bases). The CDR3 is 14 amino acids. V shed 4 bases and J shed 8 bases, with 16 bases lying between them. CDR1 is SGHTA, CDR2 FQGNSA, per germline. The CDR3 DNA is TGTGCCAGCAGCTCTCAAGTTGGGGGCGGTACGCAGTATTTT. This translates into CASSSQVGGGTQYF.

Many counts were recorded for this clonotype. The chain recombines TRBV7-9 with TRBJ2-7; 14 nucleotides line up with TRBD2. J lost 7 bases, V lost 3 bases, and 5 bases had no gene match. The CDR3 loop spans 15 amino acids. The germline gives CDR1 SEHNR, CDR2 FQNEAQ (reference sequence). CDR3 in DNA: TGTGCCAGCAGCTTCGGGACTAGCGGGAGAGTGGAGCAGTACTTC. Protein: CASSFGTSGRVEQYF.

In the case of this clonotype: One end of the junction does not line up with germline, which may come from a read error. The V and J genes are TRBV4-2 and TRBJ2-7; TRBD2 agrees at 8 bases. The germline CDR1 and CDR2 sequences are LGHNA and YNFKEQ. CDR3 length: 16 amino acids. The CDR3 DNA reads as TGTGCCAGCAGCCAAGAATGGCAACTAGCGGTCTACGAGCAGCACTTC. This gives the protein CASSQEWQLAVYEQHF.

The chain is built from TRBV15 and TRBJ1-5; no firm D call. The V gene's germline CDR1 is LNHNV and CDR2 YYDKDF (reference sequence). Deletions cut 3 bases from V and 2 bases from J, with 2 bases between. The CDR3 extends over 12 amino acids. In DNA form, the CDR3 reads TGTGCCACCAGCAGGGGCAATCAGCCCCAGCATTTT. It translates to CATSRGNQPQHF.

This clonotype has just one count. V is TRBV7-3 and J is TRBJ2-7, with 8 bases identical to TRBD1. The CDR3 is 14 amino acids. Germline V gene lookup returns CDR1 SGHTA and CDR2 FQGTGA. Unmatched junction bases numbered 6, after V lost 2 bases and J lost 6 bases. CDR3 DNA: TGTGCCAGCAGCTTAGTGGGGACAGGTGGCGAGCAGTACTTC. Its protein product is CASSLVGTGGEQYF. The full variable domain, in which reference TRBV7-3 and TRBJ2-7 provide the parts outside the CDR3, is GAGVSQTPSNKVTEKGKYVELRCDPISGHTALYWYRQSLGQGPEFLIYFQGTGAADDSGLPNDRFFAVRPEGSVSTLKIQRTERGDSAVYLCASSLVGTGGEQYFGPGTRLTVT.

The chain couples TRBV9 to TRBJ1-6; 7 bases map to TRBD1. The CDR3 totals 14 residues. Germline V gives CDR1 SGDLS, CDR2 YYNGEE. V trimming: 0 bases; J trimming: 7 bases; junction bases outside the gene matches: 1. CDR3 sequence reads: CASSVGGGNSPLHF. In nucleotides, the CDR3 is TGTGCCAGCAGCGTAGGAGGGGGCAATTCACCCCTCCACTTT.

This clonotype occurred many times. The chain links TRBV24-1 to TRBJ2-6; D is undetermined. Germline V gene sequence: CDR1 KGHDR, CDR2 SFDVKD. This CDR3 is 19 amino acids long. The ends were cut back, 3 bases at V and 0 bases at J, with 17 bases in the middle. The CDR3 DNA is TGTGCCACCAGTGATCCCAATGGAGTTTGGGGCTCTGGGGCCAACGTCCTGACTTTC. Amino acid sequence: CATSDPNGVWGSGANVLTF.

This clonotype was seen at least ten times. V gene TRBV15 combines with J gene TRBJ2-3; D perhaps matches TRBD2 (6 bases). The V gene's germline CDR1 is LNHNV and CDR2 YYDKDF (reference sequence). The germline V and J ends were trimmed by 3 bases and 0 bases, with 13 bases remaining between them. The CDR3 extends over 16 amino acids. The CDR3 here is CATSSEPGVSTDTQYF. The CDR3 bases are TGTGCCACCAGCAGCGAGCCGGGGGTAAGCACAGATACGCAGTATTTT.

This clonotype was picked up many times. V and J are TRBV6-1 and TRBJ1-1, with TRBD1 as a possible D gene (5 bases). The CDR3 spans 15 residues. Trimming pared 6 bases from V and 6 bases from J, leaving 20 bases between. The germline V gene encodes CDR1 MNHNS and CDR2 SASEGT. For the CDR3, the DNA is TGTGCCAGCAGAACCGGGACGGTGTTGAGTGCTGAAGCTTTCTTT. Translated, it gives CASRTGTVLSAEAFF.

V gene TRBV2 combines with J gene TRBJ2-7; D might be TRBD1 (7 bases). The V gene's germline CDR1 is SNHLY and CDR2 FYNNEI. V gave up 5 bases and J gave up 4 bases, with 15 bases separating them. The CDR3 runs to 14 residues. In DNA, the CDR3 is TGTGCCAGCAGTCCGGGGGACAGAGGTTACGAGCAGTACTTC. It codes for CASSPGDRGYEQYF.

The chain has TRBV4-1 and TRBJ2-2; either TRBD1 or TRBD2 may fit D (5 bases each). The V end lost 5 bases, the J end lost 3 bases, and 19 bases lay between the germline ends. CDR3 length equals 17 residues. Germline-derived CDR1 and CDR2 are MGHRA and YSYEKL. The CDR3 DNA follows: TGCGCCAGCAGCTCCCCCCCCCGGGACCGGTACACCGGGGAGCTGTTTTTT. Its translation: CASSSPPRDRYTGELFF.

This clonotype was detected ten times or more. This chain uses TRBV20-1 with TRBJ2-5; 14 nucleotides match TRBD2. CDR3 length: 14 residues. The J segment lost 5 bases and the V segment lost 3 bases, leaving 2 bases of the junction unmatched. Germline loops: CDR1 DFQATT, CDR2 SNEGSKA (reference sequence). CDR3 sequence (DNA): TGCAGTGCTAGGACTAGCGGGGGGGCGGAGACCCAGTACTTC. It is translated as CSARTSGGAETQYF.

In its sample, this clonotype was seen many times. The V gene is TRBV5-8, the J gene TRBJ2-5; 11 nucleotides align to TRBD1. The J segment lost 4 bases and the V segment lost 4 bases, leaving 9 bases of the junction unmatched. The germline gives CDR1 SGHTS, CDR2 YDEGEE. CDR3 length: 16 residues. CDR3 residues: CASSPGTGGKVETQYF. The CDR3 region has the DNA TGTGCCAGCAGCCCTGGGACAGGGGGAAAGGTAGAGACCCAGTACTTC. The variable domain in full, completed from reference TRBV5-8 and TRBJ2-5, reads EAGVTQSPTHLIKTRGQQATLRCSPISGHTSVYWYQQALGLGLQFLLWYDEGEERNRGNFPPRFSGRQFPNYSSELNVNALELEDSALYLCASSPGTGGKVETQYFGPGTRLLVL.

This clonotype was seen at least ten times. The chain combines TRBV29-1 with TRBJ2-2, with D hard to call. Trimming shortened V by 3 bases and J by 4 bases, and 3 bases separated the two germline ends. This CDR3 has 11 residues. Germline-derived CDR1 and CDR2 are SQVTM and ANQGSEA. The CDR3 loop is CSVETTGELFF. The CDR3 DNA sequence: TGCAGCGTTGAGACCACCGGGGAGCTGTTTTTT.